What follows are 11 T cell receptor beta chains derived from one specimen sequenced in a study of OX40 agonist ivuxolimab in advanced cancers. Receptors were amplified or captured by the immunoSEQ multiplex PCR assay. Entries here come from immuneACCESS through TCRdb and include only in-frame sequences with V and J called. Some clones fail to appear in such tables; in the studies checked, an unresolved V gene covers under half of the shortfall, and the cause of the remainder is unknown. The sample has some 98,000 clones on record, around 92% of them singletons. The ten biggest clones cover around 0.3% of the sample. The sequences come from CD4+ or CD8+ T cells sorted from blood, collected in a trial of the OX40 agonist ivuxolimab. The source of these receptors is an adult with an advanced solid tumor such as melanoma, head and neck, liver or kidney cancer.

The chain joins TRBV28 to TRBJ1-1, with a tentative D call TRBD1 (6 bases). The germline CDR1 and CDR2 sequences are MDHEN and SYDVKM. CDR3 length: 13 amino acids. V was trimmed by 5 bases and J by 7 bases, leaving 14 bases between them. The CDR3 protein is CASSRGALGEAFF. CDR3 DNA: TGTGCCAGCAGTCGGGGGGCCCTCGGTGAAGCTTTCTTT.

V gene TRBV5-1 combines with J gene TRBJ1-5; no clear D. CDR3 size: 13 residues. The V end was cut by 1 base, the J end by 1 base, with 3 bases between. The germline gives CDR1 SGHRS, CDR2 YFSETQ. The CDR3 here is CASSLTSNQPQHF. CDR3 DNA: TGCGCCAGCAGCTTGACAAGCAATCAGCCCCAGCATTTT.

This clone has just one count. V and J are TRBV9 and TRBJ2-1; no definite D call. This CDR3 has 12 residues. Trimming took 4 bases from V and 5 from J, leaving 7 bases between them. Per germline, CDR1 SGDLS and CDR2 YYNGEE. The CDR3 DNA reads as TGTGCCAGCAGCCTACAGCACAATGAGCAGTTCTTC. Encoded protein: CASSLQHNEQFF.

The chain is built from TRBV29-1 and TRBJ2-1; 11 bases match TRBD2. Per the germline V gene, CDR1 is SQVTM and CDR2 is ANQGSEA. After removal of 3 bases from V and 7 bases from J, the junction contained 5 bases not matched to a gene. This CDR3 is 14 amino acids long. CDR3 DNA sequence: TGCAGCGTTGACCGCCTAGCGGGGGGTAATGAGCAGTTCTTC. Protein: CSVDRLAGGNEQFF.

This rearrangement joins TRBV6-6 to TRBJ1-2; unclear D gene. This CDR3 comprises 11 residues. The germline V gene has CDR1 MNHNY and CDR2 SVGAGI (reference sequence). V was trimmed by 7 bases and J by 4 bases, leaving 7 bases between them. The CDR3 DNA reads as TGTGCCAGCAAGGAGGGCTATGGCTACACCTTC. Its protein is CASKEGYGYTF.

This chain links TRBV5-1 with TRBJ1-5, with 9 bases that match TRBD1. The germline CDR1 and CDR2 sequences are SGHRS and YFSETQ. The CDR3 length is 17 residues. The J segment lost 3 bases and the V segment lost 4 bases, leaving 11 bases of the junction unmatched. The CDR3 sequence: CASSVGTGRWANQPQHF. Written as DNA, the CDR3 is TGCGCCAGCAGCGTCGGGACAGGGAGGTGGGCCAATCAGCCCCAGCATTTT.

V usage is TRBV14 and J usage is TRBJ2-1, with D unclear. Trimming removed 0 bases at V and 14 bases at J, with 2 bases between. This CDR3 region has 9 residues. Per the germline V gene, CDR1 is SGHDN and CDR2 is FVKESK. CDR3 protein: CASSQDKFF. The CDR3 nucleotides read TGTGCCAGCAGCCAAGATAAGTTCTTC.

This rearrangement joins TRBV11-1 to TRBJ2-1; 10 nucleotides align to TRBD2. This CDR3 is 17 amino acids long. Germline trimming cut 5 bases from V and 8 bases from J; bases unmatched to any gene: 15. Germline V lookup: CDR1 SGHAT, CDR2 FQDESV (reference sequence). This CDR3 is CASSASGASGRVDEQFF. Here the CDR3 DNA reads TGTGCCAGCAGCGCCTCGGGGGCGAGCGGGAGGGTCGATGAGCAGTTCTTC.

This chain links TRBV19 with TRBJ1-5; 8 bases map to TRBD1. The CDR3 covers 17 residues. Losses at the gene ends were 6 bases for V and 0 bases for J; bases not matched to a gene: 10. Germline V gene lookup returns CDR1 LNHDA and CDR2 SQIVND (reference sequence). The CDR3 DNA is TGTGCCAGTAGGCCCGGGACAGGCACGGGTAGCAATCAGCCCCAGCATTTT. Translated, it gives CASRPGTGTGSNQPQHF.

The CDR3, as DNA: TGTGCCAGTAAGGCACTAGCGGGACAGGGGGAGCAGTTCTTC. Its protein product is CASKALAGQGEQFF. The genes are TRBV7-3 and TRBJ2-1; the D gene could be TRBD1 or TRBD2 (10 bases each). Germline CDR1 reads SGHTA; CDR2 reads FQGTGA. Deletions cut 9 bases from V and 10 bases from J, with 22 bases between. There are 14 residues in the CDR3. Filled out from reference TRBV7-3 and TRBJ2-1, the complete variable domain reads GAGVSQTPSNKVTEKGKYVELRCDPISGHTALYWYRQSLGQGPEFLIYFQGTGAADDSGLPNDRFFAVRPEGSVSTLKIQRTERGDSAVYLCASKALAGQGEQFFGPGTRLTVL.

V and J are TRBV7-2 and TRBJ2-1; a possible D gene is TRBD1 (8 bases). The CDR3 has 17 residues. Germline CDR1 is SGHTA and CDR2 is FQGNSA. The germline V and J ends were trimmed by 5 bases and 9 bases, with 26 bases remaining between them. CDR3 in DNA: TGTGCCAGCAGCGCCCCGGGGGGTCAAGGCGACAGGGGTGAGCAGTTCTTC. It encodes CASSAPGGQGDRGEQFF.